This T cell receptor (beta chain) was retrieved from a study of CD4 T cells in relation to SARS-CoV-2 and coronaviruses. This CDR3 is built from 17 residues. Germline CDR1 is ENHRY and CDR2 is SYGVKD. Trimming at V came to 0 bases and at J to 6 bases, leaving 9 bases not matched to a gene. Turning to this clone: As yet, its antigen is unknown.

The unexposed donors gave CD4+ T cells in about 2010-2018, prior to COVID-19. After approximately ten days of culture, CD4+ T cells were isolated. Unexposed-donor CD4+ T cells were probed with SARS-CoV-2 S/N and four cold-coronavirus spikes, cells permitting. The repertoire was sequenced with immunoSEQ multiplex PCR; TCRdb's copy has only in-frame clones and lacks some. The data contain 27,000 or so clones, around 76% of them singletons. The J gene is TRBJ2-1, the V gene TRBV10-3; 9 bases map to TRBD2. Sequenced input: CD4+ T cells from PBMCs, cultured in vitro. The receptor was isolated from a human donor in good health. CDR3 sequence reads: CAISESLAGLFSNEQFF. The DNA for the CDR3 is TGTGCCATCAGTGAGTCCCTAGCGGGGCTCTTCTCCAATGAGCAGTTCTTC.